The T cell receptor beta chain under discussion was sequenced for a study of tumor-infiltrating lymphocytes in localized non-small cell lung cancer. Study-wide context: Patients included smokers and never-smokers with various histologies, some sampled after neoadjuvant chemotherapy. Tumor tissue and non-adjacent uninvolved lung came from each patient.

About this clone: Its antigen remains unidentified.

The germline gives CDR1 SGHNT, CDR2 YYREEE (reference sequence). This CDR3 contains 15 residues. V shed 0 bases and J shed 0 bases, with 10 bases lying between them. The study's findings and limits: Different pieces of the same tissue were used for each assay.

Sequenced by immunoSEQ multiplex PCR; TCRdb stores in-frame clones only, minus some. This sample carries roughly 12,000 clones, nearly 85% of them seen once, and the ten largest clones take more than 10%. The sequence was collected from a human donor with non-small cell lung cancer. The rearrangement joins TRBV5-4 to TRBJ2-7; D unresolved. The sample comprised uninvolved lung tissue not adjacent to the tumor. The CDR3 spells CASSLEYESSYEQYF. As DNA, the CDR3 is TGTGCCAGCAGCTTGGAATACGAGAGCTCCTACGAGCAGTACTTC.